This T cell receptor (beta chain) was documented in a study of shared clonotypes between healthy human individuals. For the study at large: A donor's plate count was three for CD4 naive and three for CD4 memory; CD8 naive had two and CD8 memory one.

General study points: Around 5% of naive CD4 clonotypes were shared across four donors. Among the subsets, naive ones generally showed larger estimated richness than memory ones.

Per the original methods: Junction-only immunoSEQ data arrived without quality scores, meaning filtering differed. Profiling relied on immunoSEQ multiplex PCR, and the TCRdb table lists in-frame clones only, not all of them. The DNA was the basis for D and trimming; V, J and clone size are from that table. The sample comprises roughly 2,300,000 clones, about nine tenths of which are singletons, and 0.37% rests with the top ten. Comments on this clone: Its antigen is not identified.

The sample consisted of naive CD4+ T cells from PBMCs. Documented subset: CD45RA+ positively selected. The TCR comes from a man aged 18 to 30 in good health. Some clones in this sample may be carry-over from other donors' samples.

In DNA, the CDR3 is TGTGCCAGCAGCACCGGGACAGGGCCTGGCTATGGCTACACCTTC. The encoded protein is CASSTGTGPGYGYTF. This chain connects TRBV9 to TRBJ1-2, with 9 nucleotides matching TRBD1. The ends lost 4 bases at V and 4 bases at J; junction bases unmatched: 8. Germline V gives CDR1 SGDLS, CDR2 YYNGEE. This CDR3 region has 15 residues.